A single sample gave rise to the 21 T cell receptor beta chains below, sequenced in a study of blood T cell repertoires in COVID-19. Profiling relied on immunoSEQ multiplex PCR, and the TCRdb table lists in-frame clones only, not all of them. In the table there are over 200,000 clones, around 85% of which are singletons. Sequenced material: PBMCs or T cells enriched from blood (not recorded which). The receptors were sampled from a woman between 50 and 59 years old in a cohort exposed to, infected with or recovered from COVID-19 (not recorded which).

J is TRBJ2-7 and V is TRBV7-6, with a possible D match to TRBD1 (6 bases). The CDR3 extends over 16 amino acids. CDR1 is SGHVS and CDR2 is FNYEAQ in the germline V gene. Deletions cut 5 bases from V and 3 bases from J, with 20 bases between. The CDR3 coding sequence is TGTGCCAGCAGCCCAGGACAGCGATTTTATGGCTACGAGCAGTACTTC. Amino acids: CASSPGQRFYGYEQYF.

This clone has more than one count but fewer than ten. The rearrangement uses TRBV28 and TRBJ2-7, with D unresolved. Between the trimmed V and J ends, which lost 1 base and 2 bases, there was a span of 9 bases. CDR1 and CDR2 (germline): MDHEN, SYDVKM. This CDR3 region has 14 residues. The CDR3 sequence is CASSLSRLAYEQYF. In DNA, the CDR3 is TGTGCCAGCAGTTTATCGAGGTTAGCCTACGAGCAGTACTTC. The whole variable domain, filled in from reference TRBV28 and TRBJ2-7, reads DVKVTQSSRYLVKRTGEKVFLECVQDMDHENMFWYRQDPGLGLRLIYFSYDVKMKEKGDIPEGYSVSREKKERFSLILESASTNQTSMYLCASSLSRLAYEQYFGPGTRLTVT.

The sample holds one count of this clone. V gene TRBV21-1 combines with J gene TRBJ1-1. TRBV21-1 is noted as a pseudogene. The CDR3 is 15 residues long. CDR3 residues: CASRLDGGMNTEAFF. CDR3 bases: TGTGCCAGCAGACTAGACGGGGGGATGAACACTGAAGCTTTCTTT.

The chain joins TRBV3-1 (or the pseudogene TRBV3-2) to TRBJ2-7; TRBD2 is a possible D gene (5 bases). V lost 6 bases, J lost 2 bases, and 8 bases lay in between. CDR1 is LGHDT, CDR2 YNNKEL, per germline (reference sequence). This CDR3 has 12 residues. The CDR3, as DNA: TGTGCCAGCAGTCGGGGTACCTACGAGCAGTACTTC. It specifies CASSRGTYEQYF.

Only a few counts were recorded for this clone. The rearrangement uses TRBV12-3 or TRBV12-4 and TRBJ1-5, with D hard to call. Between the trimmed V and J ends, which lost 2 bases and 3 bases, there was a span of 2 bases. The CDR3 has 12 residues. The CDR3 nucleotides read TGTGCCAGCAGTTTATACAATCAGCCCCAGCATTTT. Its protein product is CASSLYNQPQHF.

The chain has TRBV5-5 and TRBJ1-5, with TRBD1 matching over 7 bases. The V gene's germline CDR1 is SGHKS and CDR2 YYEKEE (reference sequence). CDR3 length equals 14 residues. Germline trimming cut 1 base from V and 9 bases from J; bases unmatched to any gene: 7. CDR3 sequence reads: CASSLSTGAWPQHF. CDR3 sequence (DNA): TGTGCCAGCAGCTTGTCTACAGGGGCCTGGCCCCAGCATTTT. The full variable domain, rest sourced from reference TRBV5-5 and TRBJ1-5, is DAGVTQSPTHLIKTRGQQVTLRCSPISGHKSVSWYQQVLGQGPQFIFQYYEKEERGRGNFPDRFSARQFPNYSSELNVNALLLGDSALYLCASSLSTGAWPQHFGDGTRLSIL.

This clone has a handful of counts. The rearrangement joins TRBV10-3 to TRBJ1-5, with 7 nucleotides matching TRBD1. The CDR3 runs 14 residues. J lost 4 bases, V lost 6 bases, and 6 bases had no gene match. Germline values: CDR1 ENHRY, CDR2 SYGVKD. The CDR3 spells CAIRDGTDNQPQHF. The CDR3 DNA is TGTGCCATCAGGGACGGGACAGATAATCAGCCCCAGCATTTT.

The chain links TRBV18 to TRBJ1-5; weak D call: TRBD1 (5 bases). Germline loops: CDR1 KGHSH, CDR2 LQKENI. CDR3 length: 14 amino acids. Trimming stripped 4 bases from V and 0 bases from J, with 7 bases between. CDR3 DNA: TGTGCCAGCTCACGGGGGGATAGCAATCAGCCCCAGCATTTT. Its translation is CASSRGDSNQPQHF.

The chain is built from TRBV6-4 and TRBJ1-1; 9 bases agree with TRBD1. The CDR3 has 14 amino acids. The trim removed 6 bases at V and 4 bases at J, leaving 6 bases unmatched. Germline V gives CDR1 MRHNA, CDR2 SNTAGT. CDR3 amino acids: CASRIRTGVTEAFF. In DNA form, the CDR3 reads TGTGCCAGCAGGATTAGGACAGGGGTCACTGAAGCTTTCTTT.

The chain employs TRBV9 and TRBJ2-1; 8 bases line up with TRBD2. The germline V gene encodes CDR1 SGDLS and CDR2 YYNGEE. The CDR3 consists of 15 residues. Germline trimming cut 0 bases from V and 9 bases from J; bases unmatched to any gene: 8. The CDR3 sequence is CASSVGRGGPSEQFF. For the CDR3, the DNA is TGTGCCAGCAGCGTAGGACGGGGGGGCCCCAGTGAGCAGTTCTTC.

The chain links TRBV20-1 to TRBJ1-1; D uncertain. CDR1 and CDR2 from the germline V gene are DFQATT and SNEGSKA (reference sequence). Trimming removed 3 bases from V and 13 bases from J, with 15 bases in between. The CDR3 is 11 amino acids. The CDR3: CSARSGAGGFF. In nucleotides, the CDR3 is TGCAGTGCTAGGTCCGGCGCAGGAGGTTTCTTT.

A few counts support this clone. The chain employs TRBV5-1 and TRBJ1-2; D gene uncertain. The V gene's germline CDR1 is SGHRS and CDR2 YFSETQ. The CDR3 loop spans 13 amino acids. The ends were cut back, 3 bases at V and 2 bases at J, with 8 bases in the middle. The CDR3 bases are TGCGCCAGCAGCTGGACTGAGAACTATGGCTACACCTTC. It codes for CASSWTENYGYTF.

The chain combines TRBV6-5 with TRBJ2-7; D gene uncertain. The germline V gene has CDR1 MNHEY and CDR2 SVGAGI. The CDR3 sequence is 14 residues long. V was shortened by 8 bases and J by 0 bases, with 14 bases between the two germline ends. CDR3 in amino acids: CASRWAGSSYEQYF. CDR3 DNA sequence: TGTGCCAGCCGGTGGGCAGGCAGCTCCTACGAGCAGTACTTC.

The chain joins TRBV2 to TRBJ1-1; D may be TRBD1 (5 bases). Germline V gene sequence: CDR1 SNHLY, CDR2 FYNNEI. Trimming removed 6 bases at V and 1 base at J, with 9 bases between. CDR3 length: 13 amino acids. CDR3 coding DNA: TGTGCCAGCAGCCGGGACTCGAACACTGAAGCTTTCTTT. Protein product: CASSRDSNTEAFF.

This clone was counted once. The chain couples TRBV10-3 to TRBJ2-5; the D gene is possibly TRBD2 (5 bases). The CDR3 is 13 amino acids. Germline V gene data show CDR1 as ENHRY and CDR2 as SYGVKD. The V gene lost 2 bases and the J gene lost 2 bases, with 6 bases spanning the gap. CDR3 in amino acids: CAISEGLQETQYF. CDR3 nucleotide sequence: TGTGCCATCAGTGAGGGACTTCAAGAGACCCAGTACTTC.

In DNA form, the CDR3 reads TGTGCCAGCGATAGCGGGGGCCTGTACCAAGAGACCCAGTACTTC. It encodes CASDSGGLYQETQYF. The V gene is TRBV7-9, the J gene TRBJ2-5; TRBD2 matches 9 bases. V shed 8 bases, J shed 0 bases, and the junction held 7 bases outside the gene matches. The CDR3 has 15 residues. Germline CDR1 and CDR2: SEHNR and FQNEAQ (reference sequence).

This chain links TRBV5-6 with TRBJ1-2; 8 bases align to TRBD1. V gave up 0 bases and J gave up 4 bases; unmatched junction bases: 2. Germline V gene sequence: CDR1 SGHDT, CDR2 YYEEEE. CDR3 length equals 14 residues. CDR3 sequence reads: CASSLGQGSYGYTF. The CDR3 region has the DNA TGTGCCAGCAGCTTGGGACAGGGGAGCTATGGCTACACCTTC. The whole variable domain, filled in from reference TRBV5-6 and TRBJ1-2, reads DAGVTQSPTHLIKTRGQQVTLRCSPKSGHDTVSWYQQALGQGPQFIFQYYEEEERQRGNFPDRFSGHQFPNYSSELNVNALLLGDSALYLCASSLGQGSYGYTFGSGTRLTVV.

V usage is TRBV15 and J usage is TRBJ2-1; 8 bases match TRBD2. The CDR3 loop spans 19 amino acids. V dropped 0 bases and J dropped 3; count of bases not matched to a gene: 13. Germline CDR1 reads LNHNV; CDR2 reads YYDKDF (reference sequence). The CDR3 protein is CATSREASGSGGGYNEQFF. The CDR3 nucleotides read TGTGCCACCAGCAGAGAGGCTTCGGGGTCGGGAGGGGGCTACAATGAGCAGTTCTTC.

The genes are TRBV7-9 and TRBJ1-2, with 9 bases aligning to TRBD1. CDR1 is SEHNR, CDR2 FQNEAQ, per germline (reference sequence). CDR3 size: 14 residues. With 3 bases clipped from V and 4 bases from J, the junction kept 3 bases outside the gene matches. The CDR3 spells CASSFGGQGYGYTF. As DNA, the CDR3 is TGTGCCAGCAGCTTTGGGGGACAGGGCTATGGCTACACCTTC.

V is TRBV6-5 and J is TRBJ1-1, with D possibly TRBD1 on 6 matching bases. The germline gives CDR1 MNHEY, CDR2 SVGAGI. Trimming left V 5 bases short and J 1 base short, with 8 bases between. The length of the CDR3 is 13 residues. CDR3 coding DNA: TGTGCCAGCAGTACGACAGGGAACACTGAAGCTTTCTTT. Translating gives CASSTTGNTEAFF.

The V gene is TRBV29-1, the J gene TRBJ2-2; TRBD2 might be the D (5 bases). This CDR3 region has 12 residues. The V and J ends lost 4 bases and 5 bases respectively, with 8 bases between them. Germline loops: CDR1 SQVTM, CDR2 ANQGSEA. CDR3 in DNA: TGCAGCGTTGGAGGGTGGACCGGGGAGCTGTTTTTT. Translation gives CSVGGWTGELFF.